At least ten counts were recorded for the clone carrying this TCR beta chain. Its antigen remains unknown. Template material for amplifying TCR beta CDR3 regions consisted of RNA transcripts. Researchers ran a first-round RT-PCR on the TCR CDR3 using the HTBI primer set. From the multiplex PCR reads, TCRdb called clonotypes with MiXCR, one entry per CDR3 protein. The table records 550,000 to 650,000 distinct CDR3 sequences, less than 15% of them present only once. This entry is derived from a study of T cells in Graves' hyperthyroidism and ophthalmopathy. CDR3 length: 13 amino acids. Germline CDR1 KGHSH, CDR2 LQKENI. V lost 3 bases, J lost 6 bases, and 6 bases lay in between. Regarding the study as a whole: The model's output predicted ophthalmopathy at a median of approximately 6.5 months prior to onset.

The V gene is TRBV18, the J gene TRBJ1-6; D uncertain. Sequencing used blood. The TCR sequence derives from a woman aged 40-49 years with Graves' hyperthyroidism. The CDR3 loop is CASSPQRNSPLHF. The CDR3 nucleotides read TGTGCCAGCTCACCTCAGCGTAATTCACCCCTCCACTTT.